Listed below are T cell receptor beta chains from one sample, sequenced in a study of blood T cell repertoires in COVID-19. Generated by immunoSEQ multiplex PCR, the TCRdb table keeps only in-frame clones and is missing some. The sample holds roughly 35,000 clones, about four fifths seen once. What was sequenced was peripheral blood. These receptors were taken from an elderly man with acute or convalescent COVID-19. Each CDR3 is given with its conserved first and last residue. D genes are given only for firm matches. Rows give clone size only sometimes, using once, few, many, or a class for an expanded clone.

abundance	len	v_gene	j_gene	d_gene	CDR3aa	CDR3nt
few	11	TRBV6-5	TRBJ2-7	-	CASRQGPEQYF	TGTGCCAGCAGACAGGGTCCCGAGCAGTACTTC
-	11	TRBV27	TRBJ1-2	-	CASSGRRGYTF	TGTGCCAGCAGTGGCCGGAGAGGCTACACCTTC
-	15	TRBV4-1	TRBJ2-7	-	CASSQDGRVSYEQYF	TGCGCCAGCAGCCAAGATGGCAGGGTAAGCTACGAGCAGTACTTC
-	16	TRBV4-3	TRBJ1-4	-	CASSQDPVGGGEKLFF	TGCGCCAGCAGCCAAGATCCGGTGGGAGGAGGAGAAAAACTGTTTTTT
-	12	TRBV29-1	TRBJ2-7	TRBD2	CSVADGGGEQYF	TGCAGCGTTGCTGACGGGGGGGGTGAGCAGTACTTC
once	15	TRBV7-3	TRBJ1-6	-	CASSLVSGIGSPLHF	TGTGCCAGCAGCTTAGTTTCTGGAATCGGGTCACCCCTCCACTTT
-	14	TRBV3-1/TRBV3-2	TRBJ1-4	-	CASSRAGSGEKLFF	TGTGCCAGCAGCAGAGCGGGGTCGGGGGAAAAACTGTTTTTT
-	15	TRBV6-1	TRBJ2-6	-	CASSEYGAGANVLTF	TGTGCCAGCAGTGAATACGGGGCTGGGGCCAACGTCCTGACTTTC
once	13	TRBV28	TRBJ2-7	-	CASHRTAAYEQYF	TGTGCCAGCCACCGGACAGCCGCCTACGAGCAGTACTTC
-	14	TRBV15	TRBJ2-7	-	CATSREGSGYEQYF	TGTGCCACCAGCAGAGAGGGTAGCGGCTACGAGCAGTACTTC
few	18	TRBV7-2	TRBJ2-2	-	CASSLFGGGPPGTGELFF	TGTGCCAGCAGCTTATTTGGCGGGGGCCCCCCGGGCACCGGGGAGCTGTTTTTT
-	18	TRBV6-6	TRBJ2-7	-	CASSRTRVLRPQAYEQYF	TGTGCCAGCAGTCGAACCAGGGTTCTCAGACCACAAGCCTACGAGCAGTACTTC